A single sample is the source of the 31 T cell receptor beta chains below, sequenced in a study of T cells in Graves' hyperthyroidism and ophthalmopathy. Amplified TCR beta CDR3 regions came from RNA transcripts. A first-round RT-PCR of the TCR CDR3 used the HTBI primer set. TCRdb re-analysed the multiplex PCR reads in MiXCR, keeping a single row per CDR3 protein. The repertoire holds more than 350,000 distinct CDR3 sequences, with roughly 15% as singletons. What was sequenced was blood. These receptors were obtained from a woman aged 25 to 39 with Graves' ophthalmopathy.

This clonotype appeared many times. CDR3 in DNA: TGTGCCAGCAGTGAACGGGGCCTTAACTATGGCTACACCTTC. Translating it yields CASSERGLNYGYTF. The chain uses TRBV6-1 and TRBJ1-2, with D perhaps TRBD1 (5 bases). The germline gives CDR1 MNHNS, CDR2 SASEGT. V gave up 2 bases and J gave up 1 base, with 8 bases separating them. This CDR3 comprises 14 residues.

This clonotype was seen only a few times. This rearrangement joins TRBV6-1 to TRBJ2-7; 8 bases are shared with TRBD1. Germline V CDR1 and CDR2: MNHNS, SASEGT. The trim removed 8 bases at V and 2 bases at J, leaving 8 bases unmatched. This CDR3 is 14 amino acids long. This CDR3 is CASRWGTGAYEQYF. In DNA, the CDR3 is TGTGCCAGCCGATGGGGGACAGGAGCCTACGAGCAGTACTTC.

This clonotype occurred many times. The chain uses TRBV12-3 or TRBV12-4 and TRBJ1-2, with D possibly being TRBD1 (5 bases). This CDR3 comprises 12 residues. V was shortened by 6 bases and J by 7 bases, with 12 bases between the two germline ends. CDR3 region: CASSAGVGGYTF. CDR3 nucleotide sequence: TGTGCCAGCAGCGCGGGGGTTGGTGGCTACACCTTC.

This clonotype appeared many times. CDR3 bases: TGTGCCAGCAGCCCGGACAGGGCCCAGCCCCAGCATTTT. This codes for CASSPDRAQPQHF. V is TRBV11-2 and J is TRBJ1-5; 8 bases agree with TRBD1. Germline CDR1 SGHAT, CDR2 FQNNGV. J lost 7 bases, V lost 5 bases, and 4 bases had no gene match. The CDR3 is 13 residues long. The variable domain in full, completed from reference TRBV11-2 and TRBJ1-5, reads EAGVAQSPRYKIIEKRQSVAFWCNPISGHATLYWYQQILGQGPKLLIQFQNNGVVDDSQLPKDRFSAERLKGVDSTLKIQPAKLEDSAVYLCASSPDRAQPQHFGDGTRLSIL.

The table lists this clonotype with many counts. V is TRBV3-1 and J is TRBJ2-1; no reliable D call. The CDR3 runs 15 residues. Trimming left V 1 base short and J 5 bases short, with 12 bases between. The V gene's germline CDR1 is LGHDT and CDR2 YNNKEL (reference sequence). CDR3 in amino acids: CASSQAEAPHNEQFF. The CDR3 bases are TGTGCCAGCAGCCAAGCAGAAGCCCCCCACAATGAGCAGTTCTTC.

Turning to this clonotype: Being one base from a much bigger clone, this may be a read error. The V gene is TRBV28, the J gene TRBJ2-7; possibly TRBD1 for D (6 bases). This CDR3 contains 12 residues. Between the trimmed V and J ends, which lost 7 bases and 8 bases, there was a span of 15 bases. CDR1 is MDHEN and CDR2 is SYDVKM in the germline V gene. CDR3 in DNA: TGTGCCAGCACCGAGGCAGGGGATAAGCAGTACTTC. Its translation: CASTEAGDKQYF.

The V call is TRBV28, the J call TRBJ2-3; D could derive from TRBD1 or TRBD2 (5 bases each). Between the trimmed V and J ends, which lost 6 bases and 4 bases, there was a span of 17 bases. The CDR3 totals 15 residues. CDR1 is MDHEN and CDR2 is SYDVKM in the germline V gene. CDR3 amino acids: CASSPRRGAADTQYF. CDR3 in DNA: TGTGCCAGCAGCCCTAGAAGGGGAGCGGCAGATACGCAGTATTTT.

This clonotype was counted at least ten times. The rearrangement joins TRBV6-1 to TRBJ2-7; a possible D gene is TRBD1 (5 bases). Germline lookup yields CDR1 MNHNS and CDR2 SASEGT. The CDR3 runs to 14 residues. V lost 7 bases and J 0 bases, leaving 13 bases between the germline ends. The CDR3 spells CASKTLQGSYEQYF. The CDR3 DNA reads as TGTGCCAGCAAAACTCTTCAGGGCTCCTACGAGCAGTACTTC.

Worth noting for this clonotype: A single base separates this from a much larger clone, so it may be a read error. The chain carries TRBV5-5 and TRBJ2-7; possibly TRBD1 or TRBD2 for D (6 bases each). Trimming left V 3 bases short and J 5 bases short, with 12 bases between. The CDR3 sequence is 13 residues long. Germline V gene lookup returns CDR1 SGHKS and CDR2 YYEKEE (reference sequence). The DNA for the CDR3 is TGTGCCAGCAGCTCTTGGGGGGCCCACGAGCAGTACTTC. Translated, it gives CASSSWGAHEQYF.

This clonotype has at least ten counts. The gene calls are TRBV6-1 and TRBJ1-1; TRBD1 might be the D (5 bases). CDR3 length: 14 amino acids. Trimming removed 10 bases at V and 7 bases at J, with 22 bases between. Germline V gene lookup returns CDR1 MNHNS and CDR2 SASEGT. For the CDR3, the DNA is TGTGCCACCACCCGGGGGAGAACCGCCATTGAAGCTTTCTTT. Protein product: CATTRGRTAIEAFF.

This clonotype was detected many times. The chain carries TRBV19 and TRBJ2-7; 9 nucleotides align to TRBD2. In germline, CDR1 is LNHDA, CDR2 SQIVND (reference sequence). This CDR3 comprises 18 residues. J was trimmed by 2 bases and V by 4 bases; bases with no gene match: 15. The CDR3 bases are TGTGCCAGTAGTAAGCGGGGCGGGGGGGCGCAGGCTACCTACGAGCAGTACTTC. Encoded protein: CASSKRGGGAQATYEQYF.

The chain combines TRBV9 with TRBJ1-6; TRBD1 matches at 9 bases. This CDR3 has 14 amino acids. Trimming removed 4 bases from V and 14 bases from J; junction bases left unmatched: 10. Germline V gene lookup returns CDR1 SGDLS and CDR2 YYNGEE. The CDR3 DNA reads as TGTGCCAGCAGCTTACGGACAGGGGATTTGGCCCTCCACTTT. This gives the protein CASSLRTGDLALHF.

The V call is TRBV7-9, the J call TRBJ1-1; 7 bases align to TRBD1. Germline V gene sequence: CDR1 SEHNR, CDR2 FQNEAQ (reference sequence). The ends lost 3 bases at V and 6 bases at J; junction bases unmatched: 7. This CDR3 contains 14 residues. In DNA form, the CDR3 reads TGTGCCAGCAGCTTTGGACAGGCGGGAGCTGAAGCTTTCTTT. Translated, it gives CASSFGQAGAEAFF.

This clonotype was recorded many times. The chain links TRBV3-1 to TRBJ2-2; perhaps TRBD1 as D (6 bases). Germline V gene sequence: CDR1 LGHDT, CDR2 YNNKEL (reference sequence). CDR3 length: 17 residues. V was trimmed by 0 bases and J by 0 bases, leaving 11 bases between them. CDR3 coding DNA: TGTGCCAGCAGCCAAGATCAGGGACACCCGAACACCGGGGAGCTGTTTTTT. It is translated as CASSQDQGHPNTGELFF.

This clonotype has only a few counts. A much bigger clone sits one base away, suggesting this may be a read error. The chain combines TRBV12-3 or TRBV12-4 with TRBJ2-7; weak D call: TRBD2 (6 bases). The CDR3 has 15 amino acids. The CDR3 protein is CASSFGLPTSYERYF. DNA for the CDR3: TGTGCCAGCAGCTTCGGACTACCGACCTCCTACGAGCGGTACTTC.

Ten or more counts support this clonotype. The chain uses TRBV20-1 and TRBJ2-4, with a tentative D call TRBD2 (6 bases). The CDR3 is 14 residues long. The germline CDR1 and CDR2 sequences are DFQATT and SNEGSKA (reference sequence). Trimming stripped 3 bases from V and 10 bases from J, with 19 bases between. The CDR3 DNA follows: TGCAGTGCTAGGCGGGCCGGGGACTTCACTATTCAGTACTTC. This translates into CSARRAGDFTIQYF.

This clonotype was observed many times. The CDR3 reads CASSEAVEQGYSPLHF. The CDR3, as DNA: TGTGCCAGCAGTGAAGCGGTCGAACAGGGGTATTCACCCCTCCACTTT. The gene calls are TRBV6-1 and TRBJ1-6, with TRBD1 matching 7 bases. This CDR3 region has 16 residues. J lost 8 bases, V lost 0 bases, and 7 bases had no gene match. The germline V gene has CDR1 MNHNS and CDR2 SASEGT.

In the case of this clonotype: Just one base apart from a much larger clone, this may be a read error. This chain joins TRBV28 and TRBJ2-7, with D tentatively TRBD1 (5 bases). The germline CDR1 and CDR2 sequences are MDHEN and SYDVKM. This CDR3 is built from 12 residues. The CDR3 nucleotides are TGTGCCAGCGGCCAGGGTATCTACGGGCAGTACTTC. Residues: CASGQGIYGQYF.

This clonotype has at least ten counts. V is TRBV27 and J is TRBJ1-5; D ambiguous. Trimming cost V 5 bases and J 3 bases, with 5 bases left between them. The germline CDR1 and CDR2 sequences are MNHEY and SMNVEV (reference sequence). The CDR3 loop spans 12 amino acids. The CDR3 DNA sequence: TGTGCCAGCAGTCTTACCAATCAGCCCCAGCATTTT. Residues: CASSLTNQPQHF.

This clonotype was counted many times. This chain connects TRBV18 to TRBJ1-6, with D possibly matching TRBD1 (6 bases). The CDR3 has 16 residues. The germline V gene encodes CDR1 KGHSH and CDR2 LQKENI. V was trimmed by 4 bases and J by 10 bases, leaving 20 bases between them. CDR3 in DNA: TGTGCCAGCTCACAGGCACAAGGCAGGGGTTCCTCACCCCTCCACTTT. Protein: CASSQAQGRGSSPLHF.

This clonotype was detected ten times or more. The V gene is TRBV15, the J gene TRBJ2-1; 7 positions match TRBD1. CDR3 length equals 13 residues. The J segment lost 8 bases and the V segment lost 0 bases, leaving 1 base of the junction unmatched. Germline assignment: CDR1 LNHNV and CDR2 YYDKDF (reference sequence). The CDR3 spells CATSRDGTDEQFF. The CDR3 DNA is TGTGCCACCAGCAGAGATGGGACAGATGAGCAGTTCTTC.

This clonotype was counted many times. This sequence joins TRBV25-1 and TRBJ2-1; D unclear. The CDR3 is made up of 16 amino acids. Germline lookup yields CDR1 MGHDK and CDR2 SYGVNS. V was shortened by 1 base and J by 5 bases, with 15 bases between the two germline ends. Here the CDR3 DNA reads TGTGCCAGCAGTGAATCTCCGGGTGGAAGGGACAATGAGCAGTTCTTC. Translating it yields CASSESPGGRDNEQFF.

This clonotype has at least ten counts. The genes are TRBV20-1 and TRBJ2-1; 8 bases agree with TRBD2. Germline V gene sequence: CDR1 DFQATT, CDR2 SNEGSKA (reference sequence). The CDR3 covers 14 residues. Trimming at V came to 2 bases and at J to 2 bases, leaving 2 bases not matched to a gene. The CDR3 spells CSARRGLAYNEQFF. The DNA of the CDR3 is TGCAGTGCTAGAAGGGGACTAGCCTACAATGAGCAGTTCTTC.

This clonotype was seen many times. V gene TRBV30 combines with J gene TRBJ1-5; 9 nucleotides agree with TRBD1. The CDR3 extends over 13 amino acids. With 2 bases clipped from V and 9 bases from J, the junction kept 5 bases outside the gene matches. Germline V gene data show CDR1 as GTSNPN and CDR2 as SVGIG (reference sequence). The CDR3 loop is CAWSYGTGSPQHF. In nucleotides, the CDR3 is TGTGCCTGGAGTTATGGGACAGGGTCGCCCCAGCATTTT.

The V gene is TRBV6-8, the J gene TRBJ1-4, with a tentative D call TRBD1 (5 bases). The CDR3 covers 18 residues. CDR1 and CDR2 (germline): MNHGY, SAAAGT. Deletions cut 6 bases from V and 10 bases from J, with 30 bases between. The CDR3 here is CASSPDGRGLRYAAKLFF. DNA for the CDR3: TGTGCCAGCAGCCCCGATGGGAGGGGATTACGGTACGCCGCAAAACTGTTTTTT.

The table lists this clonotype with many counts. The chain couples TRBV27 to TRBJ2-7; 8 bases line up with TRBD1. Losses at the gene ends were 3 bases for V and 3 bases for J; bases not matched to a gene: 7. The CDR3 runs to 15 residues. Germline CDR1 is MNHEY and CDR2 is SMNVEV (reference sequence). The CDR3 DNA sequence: TGTGCCAGCAGTTTTTGGACAGGGTATATCTACGAGCAGTACTTC. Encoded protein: CASSFWTGYIYEQYF.

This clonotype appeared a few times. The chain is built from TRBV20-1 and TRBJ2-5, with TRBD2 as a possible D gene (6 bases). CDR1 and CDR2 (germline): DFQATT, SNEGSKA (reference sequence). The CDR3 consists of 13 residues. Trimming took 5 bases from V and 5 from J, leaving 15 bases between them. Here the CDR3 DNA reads TGCAGTGCTCCGCTCGCGGGGTGGGAGACCCAGTACTTC. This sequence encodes CSAPLAGWETQYF.

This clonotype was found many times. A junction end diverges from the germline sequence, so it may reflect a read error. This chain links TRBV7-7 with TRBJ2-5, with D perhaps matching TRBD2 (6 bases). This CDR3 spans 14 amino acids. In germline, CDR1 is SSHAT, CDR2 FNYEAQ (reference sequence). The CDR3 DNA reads TGTGCTAGCAGCGAACGGGACTTTCAAGAGACCCAGTACTTC. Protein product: CASSERDFQETQYF.

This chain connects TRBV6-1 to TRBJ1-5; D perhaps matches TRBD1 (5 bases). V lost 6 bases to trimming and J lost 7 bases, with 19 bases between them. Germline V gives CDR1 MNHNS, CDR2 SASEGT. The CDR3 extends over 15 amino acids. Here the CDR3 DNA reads TGTGCCAGCAGACGTAGGGGCGACATGGGGCAGCCCCAGCATTTT. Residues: CASRRRGDMGQPQHF.

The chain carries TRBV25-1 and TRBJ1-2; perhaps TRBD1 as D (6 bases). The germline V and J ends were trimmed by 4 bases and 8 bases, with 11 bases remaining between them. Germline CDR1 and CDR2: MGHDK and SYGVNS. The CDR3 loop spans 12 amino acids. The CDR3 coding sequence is TGTGCCAGCAGTGCGGGGGGCCAGGGCTACACCTTC. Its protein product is CASSAGGQGYTF.

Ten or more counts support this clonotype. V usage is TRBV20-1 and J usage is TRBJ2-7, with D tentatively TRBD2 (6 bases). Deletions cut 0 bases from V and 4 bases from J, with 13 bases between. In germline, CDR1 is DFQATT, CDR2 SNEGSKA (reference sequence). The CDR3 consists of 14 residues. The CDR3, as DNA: TGCAGTGCTAGAGATGGAGGGACGAAATACGAGCAGTACTTC. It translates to CSARDGGTKYEQYF.